This T cell receptor beta chain derives from a study of tumor-infiltrating lymphocytes in primary liver carcinoma (dated by TCRdb to the late 2010s). Study-level background: The five patients, three men and two women aged 30 to 69 years, had hepatocellular carcinoma (four) or combined HCC and intrahepatic cholangiocarcinoma (one). TCRbeta repertoire sequencing, expression microarrays and whole-exome sequencing were combined in the study across five regions of each liver tumor, with adjacent normal tissue and blood also included. Reproducibility between technical replicate repertoires was high, with correlation coefficients above 0.95 and mean shared-clone rates about 0.9. Tumors of the five patients were stage T1-T3 N0M0 with maximum diameters of roughly 4.2 to 11 cm. Samples yielded roughly 3.5 to 8 million productive TCRbeta reads; read depth did not differ significantly between tissue types. A total of some 35 specimens from 5 patients underwent TCRbeta repertoire sequencing, comprising about 25 tumor regions, 5 adjacent noncancerous liver tissues and 5 peripheral blood samples. To link TCRbeta repertoire diversity with the local molecular phenotype, the roughly 25 tumor region samples were profiled using Agilent mRNA microarrays. The study at large found these results: Compared with blood, tumors had a significantly larger share of the repertoire taken up by the top 250 clones (p = 0.039). With just 4 to 6 patients in the study, the authors point out that the findings should be validated in a larger study. Only the TCR beta chain was sequenced, which likely underestimates true repertoire diversity because unpaired alpha chains were not captured. Only about 7.5-25% of top clones were present in all five regions of a tumor, suggesting spatial heterogeneity of tumor-infiltrating T cells. Since the samples were bulk and unsorted, there was no way to compare CD4+ and CD8+ T cell repertoires. Consistent with antigen-driven expansion, pairs of tumor regions showed higher repertoire overlap (mean about 36%) than either tumor-adjacent pairs (around 17%) or tumor-blood pairs (approximately 15%).

A constant-region primer and ProtoScript II reverse transcriptase were used to reverse-transcribe TCRbeta-specific cDNA from around 540 ng total RNA. The TCRbeta libraries were prepared through three rounds of nested multiplex PCR following a slightly modified ARM-PCR procedure. Each of the first two PCR rounds ran for approximately 10 cycles using multiplex TRBV1-TRBV30 forward primers together with a Cbeta reverse primer. A final 25-cycle PCR with Deep VentR polymerase added sample barcodes and Illumina adapters. Amplicons of 200-500 bp were gel-purified with a QIAquick gel extraction kit before sequencing. An Illumina HiSeq 2500 was used to sequence the TCRbeta amplicons, generating 250-bp paired-end reads. The original methods were these. Reads were quality-trimmed with Trimmomatic v0.33, and paired reads were merged with FLASH v1.2.11 to recover full CDR3 sequences. MiGEC v1.2.1b assigned V, D and J germline segments to the rearranged TCRbeta sequences. VDJtools v1.0.0 computed clonotype statistics and Shannon-Wiener diversity indices. Except for diversity analysis, only each sample's 250 most abundant clonotypes were used in subsequent analyses to reduce sampling bias. Using fastp trimming at Q25 and MiXCR clonotype assembly, TCRdb reanalyzed the public sequencing data and kept in-frame beta chains. When rows share a CDR3 protein, they turn into one entry using the most common DNA and genes. TCRdb, rather than the study authors, made the V and J calls. The sample data list about 99,000 distinct CDR3 sequences, and more than 60% of these were observed just once. Just over 9.5% of the sample is taken by the ten largest.

The germline ends are 15 bases apart after V is trimmed by 7 bases and J by 6 bases. The CDR3 goes from the cysteine to the phenylalanine over 13 residues. Only the CDR3 DNA is retained, 39 bases long and in frame from the first base. CDR1 and CDR2 are drawn from the germline V gene: SNHLY, FYNNEI. Without any cell sorting, total RNA and DNA were extracted together from about 20-30 mg of bulk tissue using the AllPrep DNA/RNA mini kit. Roughly 5 patients with histopathologically diagnosed primary liver carcinoma underwent surgical resection in China between November 2015 and 2016. At the time of sampling, the patients were treatment-naive and had chronic HBV infection. Five spatially separated regions were sampled per tumor: superior, inferior, left-lateral and right-lateral poles, plus the tumor centre. Histology showed that every tumor sample contained more than 80% viable tumor cells. Fresh tumor and adjacent tissue pieces were bisected, with one half stored in RNAlater at -80 degrees C and the other half sent for histology.

This clonotype was observed a few times. Its antigen is currently not known. Per-nucleotide qualities are absent, and no much larger clonotype sits a single base away. The sample comprised liver tumor tissue from sampling region 5. The sample's cell subset or site label, in plain terms: tumor region T5, tumor centre. Recombination joined TRBV2 with TRBJ1-2, and the D gene may be TRBD1, 5 bases matching. The receptor was isolated from a woman aged 60-75 years with primary liver carcinoma and hepatitis B virus infection. The DNA is as follows: TGTGCCAGCACCGCAATTGGGGGGAATGGCTACACCTTC. This translates into CASTAIGGNGYTF.